This TCR beta chain was identified in a study of T cells in Graves' hyperthyroidism and ophthalmopathy. Graves' hyperthyroidism qualified as stable when ophthalmopathy did not progress within 18 months. The study, taken as a whole, reports: Most thyroid clonotypes expanded above 0.001 appeared in blood too. Model output signaled ophthalmopathy a median approximately 6.2 months ahead of onset. From stable hyperthyroidism, ophthalmopathy was separated by a 13 V-J model.

In this sample, this clonotype turned up many times. Its antigen remains unknown. RNA transcripts provided the source from which TCR beta CDR3 regions were amplified. TCR CDR3 underwent first-round RT-PCR with the HTBI primer set. Each CDR3 protein gets one entry after TCRdb re-called the multiplex PCR reads with MiXCR. The sample has roughly 300,000 distinct CDR3 sequences; approximately 15% are singletons. The germline V gene encodes CDR1 SGHAT and CDR2 FQNNGV. Trimming removed 4 bases from V and 10 bases from J; junction bases left unmatched: 8. This CDR3 region has 15 residues. V gene TRBV11-2 combines with J gene TRBJ2-1; TRBD2 agrees at 12 bases. The sequenced sample consisted of blood. The origin of this receptor is a woman in her 30s with Graves' hyperthyroidism. This chain's CDR3 is CASSSLAGGGWEQFF. The CDR3 nucleotides read TGTGCCAGCAGCTCCCTAGCGGGGGGGGGTTGGGAGCAGTTCTTC.